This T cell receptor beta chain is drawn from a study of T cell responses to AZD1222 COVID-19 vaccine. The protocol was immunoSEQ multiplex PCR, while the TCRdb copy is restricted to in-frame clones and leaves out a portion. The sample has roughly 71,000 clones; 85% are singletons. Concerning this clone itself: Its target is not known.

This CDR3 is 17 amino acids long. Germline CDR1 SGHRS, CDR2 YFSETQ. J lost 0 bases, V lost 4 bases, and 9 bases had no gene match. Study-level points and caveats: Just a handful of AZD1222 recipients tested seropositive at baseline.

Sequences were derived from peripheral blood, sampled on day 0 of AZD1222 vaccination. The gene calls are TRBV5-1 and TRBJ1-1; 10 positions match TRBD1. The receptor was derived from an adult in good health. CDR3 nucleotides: TGCGCCAGCAGCGCTAGCGGACAGGGGGTACTGAACACTGAAGCTTTCTTT. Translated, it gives CASSASGQGVLNTEAFF. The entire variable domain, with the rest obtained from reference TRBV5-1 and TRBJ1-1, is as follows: KAGVTQTPRYLIKTRGQQVTLSCSPISGHRSVSWYQQTPGQGLQFLFEYFSETQRNKGNFPGRFSGRQFSNSRSEMNVSTLELGDSALYLCASSASGQGVLNTEAFFGQGTRLTVV.